This T cell receptor beta chain was obtained from a study of cytomegalovirus exposure and HLA in healthy donors. Findings and limits, study-wide: For TCR beta chains, V- and J-gene trimming was later linked to a missense DCLRE1C variant. Most of the TCR beta V segments (in an earlier analysis) were productive either about 87% or about 30% of the time. In most subjects, TCR beta sequences reportedly gave accurate predictions of HLA-A and HLA-B alleles.

With 60 Vbeta and 13 Jbeta primers, the PCR was carried out. The assay was immunoSEQ multiplex PCR, and TCRdb's table has in-frame clones only and misses some. The sample shows roughly 200,000 clones, 65% to 85% of them seen only once. V shed 3 bases and J 7 bases; nucleotides not matched to a gene: 3. Looked up from germline, CDR1 is MGHRA and CDR2 is YSYEKL. The length of the CDR3 is 14 residues. In the case of this clone: The antigen is unknown.

Sample: PBMCs. This sequence joins TRBV4-1 and TRBJ2-3, with 11 bases aligning to TRBD2. The sequence was collected from a man in his forties in good health and CMV-seropositive. The CDR3 coding sequence is TGCGCCAGCAGCCACCGGACTAGCGGGTATACGCAGTATTTT. Translation: CASSHRTSGYTQYF.